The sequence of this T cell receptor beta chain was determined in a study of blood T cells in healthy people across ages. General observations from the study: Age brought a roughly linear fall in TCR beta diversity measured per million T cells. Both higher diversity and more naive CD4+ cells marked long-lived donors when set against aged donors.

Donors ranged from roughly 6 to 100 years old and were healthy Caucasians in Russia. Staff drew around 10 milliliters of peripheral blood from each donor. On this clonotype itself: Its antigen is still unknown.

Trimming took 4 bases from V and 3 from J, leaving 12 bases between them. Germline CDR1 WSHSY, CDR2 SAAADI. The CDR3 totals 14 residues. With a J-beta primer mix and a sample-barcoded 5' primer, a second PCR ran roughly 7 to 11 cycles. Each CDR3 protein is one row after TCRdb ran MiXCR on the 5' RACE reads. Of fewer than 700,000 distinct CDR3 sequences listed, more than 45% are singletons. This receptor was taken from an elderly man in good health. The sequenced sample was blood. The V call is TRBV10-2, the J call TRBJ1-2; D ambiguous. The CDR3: CASSAGRFDYGYTF. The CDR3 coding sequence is TGCGCCAGCAGTGCCGGCCGATTCGACTATGGCTACACCTTC.